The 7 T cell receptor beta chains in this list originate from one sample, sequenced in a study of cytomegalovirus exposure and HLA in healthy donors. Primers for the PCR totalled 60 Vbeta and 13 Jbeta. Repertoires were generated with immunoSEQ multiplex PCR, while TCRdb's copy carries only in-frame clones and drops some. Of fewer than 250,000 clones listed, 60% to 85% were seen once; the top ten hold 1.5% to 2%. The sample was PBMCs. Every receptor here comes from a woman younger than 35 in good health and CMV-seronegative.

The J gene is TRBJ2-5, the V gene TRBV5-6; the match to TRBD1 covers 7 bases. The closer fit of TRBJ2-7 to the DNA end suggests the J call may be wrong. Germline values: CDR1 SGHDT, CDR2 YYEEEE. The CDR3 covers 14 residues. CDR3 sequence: CASSKAQGFYEQYF. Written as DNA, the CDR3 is TGTGCCAGCAGCAAAGCACAGGGGTTCTACGAGCAGTACTTC.

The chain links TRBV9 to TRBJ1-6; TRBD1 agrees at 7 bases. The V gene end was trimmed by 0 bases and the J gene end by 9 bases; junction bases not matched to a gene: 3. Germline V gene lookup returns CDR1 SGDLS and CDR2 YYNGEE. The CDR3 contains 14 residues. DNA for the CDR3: TGTGCCAGCAGCGTAGAGGGACAGTTTTCACCCCTCCACTTT. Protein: CASSVEGQFSPLHF.

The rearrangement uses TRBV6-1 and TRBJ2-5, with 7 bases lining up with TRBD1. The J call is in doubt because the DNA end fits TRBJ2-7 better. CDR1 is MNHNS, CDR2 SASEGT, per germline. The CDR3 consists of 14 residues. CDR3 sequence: CASSVNRGPYEQYF. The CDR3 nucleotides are TGTGCCAGCAGTGTAAACAGGGGTCCCTACGAGCAGTACTTC.

The DNA for the CDR3 is TGTGCCAGCAGCACCCCCCTTGGACTAGTAAATGAGCAGTTCTTC. Translation gives CASSTPLGLVNEQFF. V gene TRBV9 combines with J gene TRBJ2-1; 7 bases map to TRBD2. V lost 4 bases, J lost 7 bases, and 11 bases stayed unmatched. CDR3 length: 15 residues. Germline CDR1 reads SGDLS; CDR2 reads YYNGEE. Full variable domain (rest looked up from reference TRBV9 and TRBJ2-1): DSGVTQTPKHLITATGQRVTLRCSPRSGDLSVYWYQQSLDQGLQFLIQYYNGEERAKGNILERFSAQQFPDLHSELNLSSLELGDSALYFCASSTPLGLVNEQFFGPGTRLTVL.

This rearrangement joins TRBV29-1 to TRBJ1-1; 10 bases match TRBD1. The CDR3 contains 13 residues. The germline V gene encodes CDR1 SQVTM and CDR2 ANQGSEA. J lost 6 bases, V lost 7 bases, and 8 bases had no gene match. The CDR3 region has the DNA TGCAGCGGGGGGACAGGGGAAGTCGCTGAAGCTTTCTTT. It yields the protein CSGGTGEVAEAFF.

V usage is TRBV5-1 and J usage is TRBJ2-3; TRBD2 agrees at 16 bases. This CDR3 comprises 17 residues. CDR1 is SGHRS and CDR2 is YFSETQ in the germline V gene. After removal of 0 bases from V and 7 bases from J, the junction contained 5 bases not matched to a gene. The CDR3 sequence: CASSLGGLAGGPNTQYF. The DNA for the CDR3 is TGCGCCAGCAGCTTGGGGGGACTAGCGGGGGGGCCTAATACGCAGTATTTT.

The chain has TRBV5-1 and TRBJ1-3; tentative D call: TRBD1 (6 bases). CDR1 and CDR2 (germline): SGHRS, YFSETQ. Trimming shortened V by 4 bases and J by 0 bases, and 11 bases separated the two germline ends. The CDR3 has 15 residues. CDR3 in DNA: TGCGCCAGCAGCCGGGACACCGCCTCTGGAAACACCATATATTTT. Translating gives CASSRDTASGNTIYF.